Here is one T cell receptor (beta chain) with its context. Its cognate antigen has yet to be identified. Base qualities are not at hand, and no much larger clone is one base apart. For sequencing of the TCRbeta CDR3 region, genomic DNA was extracted from the sorted cells. TCRbeta CDR3 regions were sequenced using the immunoSEQ Assay. Drawn from immuneACCESS, this table holds only the in-frame rearrangements with V and J called that TCRdb kept. Clones are partly lost; checked studies trace under half to an unresolved V gene and leave the rest unexplained. The sample has under 13,000 clones on record, 60% to 80% of them singletons. The ten largest clones capture about 30% of the sample. CDR1 and CDR2, looked up from the germline V gene, are SQVTM and ANQGSEA. V sheds 7 bases and J sheds 2 bases, leaving 11 bases between their ends. Counted from cysteine to phenylalanine, this CDR3 has 12 amino acids. Left in the record is the CDR3 DNA by itself, 36 bases read in frame from the first base.

Patients with a history of autoimmune disease or receiving systemic immunosuppression were excluded from the trial. Peripheral blood for TCR sequencing was collected from all dose cohorts at baseline, on cycle 4 day 1, and on cycle 7 day 1. The samples were taken from a phase I, first-in-human, multicenter, open-label dose-escalation trial of ivuxolimab. The trial enrolled adults with locally advanced or metastatic head and neck squamous cell, hepatocellular, melanoma or renal cell carcinoma. Before TCR sequencing, CD4+ T cells and CD8+ T cells were sorted from peripheral blood as separate populations. This sample is part of a study of OX40 agonist ivuxolimab in advanced cancers. For the wider study: Ivuxolimab was a fully human IgG2 agonistic monoclonal antibody targeting the costimulatory receptor OX40 (CD134). Three dose-escalation patients achieved partial responses, one with hepatocellular carcinoma and two with cutaneous melanoma. The paper covers the monotherapy dose-escalation part of the phase I ivuxolimab trial, which included N = 52 patients. Prior anti-PD-1, anti-PD-L1 or anti-CTLA-4 therapy was permitted, and checkpoint inhibitors had been received by roughly 40% of dose-escalation patients. Of the approximately 54 patients in dose escalation, about 19 had hepatocellular carcinoma, some 15 had melanoma, 9 had renal cell carcinoma and 9 had head and neck cancer. The dose-escalation cohort was 82.7% male with a mean age of around 62 years, ranging from roughly 20 to 80. The point of sequencing TCRbeta in the periphery was to test whether ivuxolimab changed TCR sequence diversity and drove clonal T-cell expansion. Intravenous ivuxolimab was administered to patients every 2 weeks at six dose levels: 0.01, 0.1, 0.3, 1.5, 3 and 10 mg/kg. On the study overall, not on this receptor specifically: At doses of 0.1 to 3.0 mg/kg, clonal expansion of both CD4+ and CD8+ blood T cells was observed from baseline to week 6. The antigen specificity of the peripheral T cells that underwent clonal expansion was not determined. On average, CD8+ T cells showed more expanded clones than CD4+ T cells after ivuxolimab. Partial responders in the 0.1-3.0 mg/kg groups had among the lowest normalized peripheral clonal expansion, especially among CD8+ T cells. Low levels of normalized T-cell clonal expansion were also seen in some patients who did not respond.

The material sequenced was CD4+ or CD8+ T cells sorted from blood, taken in a trial of the OX40 agonist ivuxolimab. The chain joins TRBV29-1 to TRBJ1-1; the D gene lacks a confident call. The sequence derives from an adult with an advanced solid tumor such as melanoma, head and neck, liver or kidney cancer. The CDR3 is CSAVGSNTEAFF. The sequence in DNA is TGCAGCGCCGTCGGGTCTAACACTGAAGCTTTCTTT.